Sequencing of this T cell receptor (beta chain) was carried out in a study of Ad26.COV2.S vaccination and SARS-CoV-2 variants. Turning to the study itself: Doses of Ad26.COV2.S were injected into muscle once or twice, 56 days apart.

Sequenced by immunoSEQ multiplex PCR; TCRdb stores in-frame clones only, minus some. The sample holds some 400,000 clones, 75% to 90% seen once. Of note for this clone: Its antigen is not known.

Study conclusions and caveats: Vaccinated individuals (as opposed to placebo recipients) had higher spike-specific TCR breadth. Post-vaccination spike-specific CD8+ and CD4+ T cell responses reportedly had substantial breadth.

Germline V gene lookup returns CDR1 MNHEY and CDR2 SVGAGI. The CDR3 is 14 residues long. V was cut by 6 bases and J by 2 bases, with 11 bases left in between. Treatment indicated: around 19 received Ad26.COV2.S at low or high dose, single or two shots; roughly five received placebo; per-sample allocation not given. Each sample was drawn 63 days after the first injection (of vaccine or placebo). An adult aged 18-55 years in Boston served as the donor. The sequence derives from a person between 18 and 59 years old who received the Ad26.COV2.S COVID-19 vaccine or a placebo. Sequencing was performed on peripheral blood, taken in a trial of Ad26.COV2.S vaccine versus placebo. This chain joins TRBV6-5 and TRBJ1-3; D uncertain. CDR3 DNA: TGTGCCAGCAGGGAGACGCGCCCTGGAAACACCATATATTTT. It is translated as CASRETRPGNTIYF.